The entry below describes one TCR beta chain. The data are from a study of blood T cell repertoires in COVID-19. Some clones are missing from TCRdb's copy, which holds only in-frame ones; the method was immunoSEQ multiplex PCR. Among roughly 130,000 clones listed, about four fifths were seen once. The CDR3 runs to 14 residues. V trimming: 2 bases; J trimming: 3 bases; junction bases outside the gene matches: 3. Germline-derived CDR1 and CDR2 are SGHAT and FQNNGV. The origin of this receptor is a man aged 55 to 70 with active or convalescent COVID-19. Sequencing used peripheral blood. This chain uses TRBV11-2 with TRBJ2-7, with 8 bases aligning to TRBD1. CDR3 loop: CASSLYRGVYEQYF. In DNA form, the CDR3 reads TGTGCCAGCAGCTTATACAGGGGGGTCTACGAGCAGTACTTC.